This TCR beta chain was retrieved from a study of T cells in Graves' hyperthyroidism and ophthalmopathy. Exclusion of a patient resulted from uncontrolled infection, other autoimmune disease, pregnancy or lactation. V dropped 7 bases and J dropped 1 base, with 17 bases sitting between them. Germline lookup yields CDR1 MNHNS and CDR2 SASEGT. This CDR3 contains 16 residues. What was amplified from RNA transcripts were TCR beta CDR3 regions. During a first-round RT-PCR of the TCR CDR3, the HTBI primer set was used. TCRdb analysed the multiplex PCR reads with MiXCR anew, one entry per CDR3 protein. The table lists a few hundred thousand distinct CDR3 sequences, about 16% of them singletons.

The origin of this receptor is a woman aged 30 to 39 with Graves' hyperthyroidism. The sample was blood. The chain employs TRBV6-1 and TRBJ2-1; D not certain. The CDR3 DNA follows: TGTGCCAGCAAAGGTAGTGCTGCCGAATCCTACAATGAGCAGTTCTTC. Amino acid sequence: CASKGSAAESYNEQFF.